This T cell receptor beta chain was documented in a study of shared clonotypes between healthy human individuals. Overall study context: Per-donor plates numbered three CD4 naive, three CD4 memory, two CD8 naive and one CD8 memory. Whole-study findings and limits: Richness estimates generally favored naive over memory subsets.

As handled by the study authors: ImmunoSEQ yielded junction-only sequences lacking quality scores, so filtering differed. This table comes from immunoSEQ multiplex PCR, and its TCRdb copy is limited to in-frame clones, with some not included. The DNA was the basis for D and trimming; V, J and clone size are from that table. The sample contains roughly 2 million clones, around 96% of which appear only once. The CDR3 consists of 13 residues. Looked up from germline, CDR1 is SGDLS and CDR2 is YYNGEE. V lost 1 base and J lost 6, with 10 bases in between. Naive CD8 cells comprised CD45RO-negative, CCR7-positively selected cells, excluding terminally differentiated effector memory CD45RA+ cells. Every donor, a Caucasian adult, lived in Nashville, Tennessee. A word on this clone: Its antigen is currently unknown.

Sequenced material: naive CD8+ T cells sorted from blood. The rearrangement uses TRBV9 and TRBJ1-1; tentative D call: TRBD1 (5 bases). The source is a man younger than 30 in good health. Written as DNA, the CDR3 is TGTGCCAGCAGCGTACAGGGTGGGCCTGAAGCTTTCTTT. Translating gives CASSVQGGPEAFF.